One T cell receptor beta chain is described in this entry. The antigen is undetermined. At one boundary the junction diverges from the germline segment, which might be a read error. These data belong to a study of cytotoxic CD8 clonotypes in ibrutinib-treated CLL. Study observations and caveats: The public clonotypes identified were infrequent and showed contraction or stability on treatment.

Method: immunoSEQ multiplex PCR; TCRdb's copy keeps in-frame clones and lacks some. The table records some 150,000 clones, approximately 81% of them present only once. This CDR3 contains 13 residues. Germline-derived CDR1 and CDR2 are SSHAT and FNYEAQ (reference sequence). The V call is TRBV7-7, the J call TRBJ2-1; maybe TRBD1 (6 bases). This material consisted of PBMCs, taken after 12 months of ibrutinib treatment. This TCR came from a human donor with chronic lymphocytic leukemia. In DNA form, the CDR3 reads TGTGCTAGCAGAGGGGGTTCCTACAATGAGCAGTTCTTC. This sequence encodes CASRGGSYNEQFF.